These T cell receptor beta chains were read from a single sample in a study of memory CD4+ T cells and cytomegalovirus serostatus. Measured with immunoSEQ multiplex PCR; TCRdb has only the in-frame clones, and not every one. Among tens of thousands of clones listed, roughly four fifths were seen once. The sequenced material came from memory CD4+ T cells from blood. The source is an adult in good health and CMV-seronegative. Each CDR3 is given with its conserved first and last residue. Each record gives: J gene, D gene, clone size, V gene, CDR3 DNA, CDR3 protein. The D gene is left open where the match is weak. The size of a clone is reported for some rows only, either as once, few or many, or as a class for expanded clones.

j_call: TRBJ1-1; d_call: .; clone_size: .; v_call: TRBV7-9; cdr3_nt: TGTGCCAGCAGTTTCCAGGGTAGGAACACTGAAGCTTTCTTT; cdr3_aa: CASSFQGRNTEAFF
j_call: TRBJ2-1; d_call: .; clone_size: .; v_call: TRBV6-5; cdr3_nt: TGTGCCAGCAGCAACGGGGCTGATATTTACAATGAGCAGTTCTTC; cdr3_aa: CASSNGADIYNEQFF
j_call: TRBJ1-1; d_call: .; clone_size: .; v_call: TRBV6-1; cdr3_nt: TGTGCCAGCAGGGATAAGGCCGGTTACACTGAAGCTTTCTTT; cdr3_aa: CASRDKAGYTEAFF
j_call: TRBJ2-1; d_call: .; clone_size: .; v_call: TRBV27; cdr3_nt: TGTGCCAGCAGTCTTCAACCCCGAGGGCACGGGCACAATGAGCAGTTCTTC; cdr3_aa: CASSLQPRGHGHNEQFF
j_call: TRBJ2-5; d_call: TRBD1; clone_size: few; v_call: TRBV11-2; cdr3_nt: TGTGCCAGCAGCTTAACCCCATCCGGGACAGGGCAAGAGACCCAGTACTTC; cdr3_aa: CASSLTPSGTGQETQYF
j_call: TRBJ2-1; d_call: .; clone_size: .; v_call: TRBV5-1; cdr3_nt: TGCGCCAGCAGCTTGGAGGGCGGGGGCGGGAGCTCCTACAATGAGCAGTTCTTC; cdr3_aa: CASSLEGGGGSSYNEQFF
j_call: TRBJ1-6; d_call: TRBD1; clone_size: .; v_call: TRBV10-3; cdr3_nt: TGTGCCATCAGTGAGAGGGCAGGGGGTTATAATTCACCCCTCCACTTT; cdr3_aa: CAISERAGGYNSPLHF
j_call: TRBJ1-5; d_call: .; clone_size: .; v_call: TRBV7-9; cdr3_nt: TGTGCCAGCAGCCACGGGGGGTATAGCAATCAGCCCCAGCATTTT; cdr3_aa: CASSHGGYSNQPQHF
j_call: TRBJ2-3; d_call: TRBD2; clone_size: .; v_call: TRBV6-5; cdr3_nt: TGTGCCAGCAGTTACGTACGGGGGGAGGCAGATACGCAGTATTTT; cdr3_aa: CASSYVRGEADTQYF
j_call: TRBJ2-2; d_call: .; clone_size: .; v_call: TRBV9; cdr3_nt: TGTGCCAGCAGCGTAGAAGGGCCGGGGGCCGGGGAGCTGTTTTTT; cdr3_aa: CASSVEGPGAGELFF
j_call: TRBJ1-2; d_call: TRBD1; clone_size: few; v_call: TRBV27; cdr3_nt: TGTGCCAGCAGTTTATTCGGACAGGGGAAGGGGTATGGCTACACCTTC; cdr3_aa: CASSLFGQGKGYGYTF
j_call: TRBJ2-2; d_call: .; clone_size: .; v_call: TRBV11-1; cdr3_nt: TGTGCCAGCAGCTCGAGTGCACAGAGAACGGTCACCGGGGAGCTGTTTTTT; cdr3_aa: CASSSSAQRTVTGELFF